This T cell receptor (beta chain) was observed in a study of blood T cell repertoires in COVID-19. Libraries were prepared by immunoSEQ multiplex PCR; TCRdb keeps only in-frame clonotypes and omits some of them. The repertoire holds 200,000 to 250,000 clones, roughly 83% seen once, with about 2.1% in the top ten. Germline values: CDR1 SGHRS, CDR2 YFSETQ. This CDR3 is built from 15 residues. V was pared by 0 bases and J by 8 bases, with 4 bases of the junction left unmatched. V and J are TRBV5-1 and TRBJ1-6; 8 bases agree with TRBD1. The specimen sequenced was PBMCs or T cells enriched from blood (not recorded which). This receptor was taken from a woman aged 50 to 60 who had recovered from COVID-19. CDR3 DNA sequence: TGCGCCAGCAGCTTGGTACAGGGGGTGCATTCACCCCTCCACTTT. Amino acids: CASSLVQGVHSPLHF.